These 29 T cell receptor beta chains were sequenced from one sample in a study of breast tumors, draining lymph nodes, adjacent tissues. One entry per CDR3 protein results from TCRdb running MiXCR on the multiplex PCR reads. The data contain about 200,000 distinct CDR3 sequences, less than 40% of them seen just once; the ten biggest clones take up about 3.3%. Samples came from axillary lymph nodes draining the breast cancer. Source material: axillary lymph node tissue. These receptors were obtained from a female donor with breast cancer. Some clones in this sample may be carry-over from other donors' samples.

About this clonotype itself: The junction departs from the called germline gene at one end, perhaps through a read error. The V and J genes are TRBV2 and TRBJ2-6; D possibly corresponds to TRBD2 (6 bases). In germline, CDR1 is SNHLY, CDR2 FYNNEI. CDR3 size: 11 residues. DNA of the CDR3: TGTGCCAGCAGGGAGGGTAGGACTGAAGCTTTC. It codes for CASREGRTEAF.

At least ten counts were recorded for this clonotype. V and J are TRBV24-1 and TRBJ2-7; 9 bases fit TRBD1. The ends lost 11 bases at V and 4 bases at J; junction bases unmatched: 11. This CDR3 comprises 14 residues. CDR1 is KGHDR and CDR2 is SFDVKD in the germline V gene. CDR3: CAIRMTGGEYEQYF. The CDR3, as DNA: TGTGCCATTCGGATGACAGGGGGTGAGTACGAGCAGTACTTC.

This clonotype was observed a handful of times. This chain connects TRBV5-4 to TRBJ2-5; D is ambiguous. The length of the CDR3 is 11 residues. V was clipped by 4 bases and J by 5 bases, with 6 bases between them. Germline-derived CDR1 and CDR2 are SGHNT and YYREEE (reference sequence). CDR3: CASSQLETQYF. The CDR3 DNA reads TGTGCCAGCAGCCAGCTCGAGACCCAGTACTTC.

This clonotype was seen ten or more times. The chain links TRBV7-2 to TRBJ1-3; D gene unclear. Trimming removed 3 bases from V and 1 base from J, with 16 bases in between. This CDR3 region has 17 residues. Germline CDR1 and CDR2: SGHTA and FQGNSA. The CDR3 DNA sequence: TGTGCCAGCAGCTTTGGGATAGGGATGGCTTCTGGAAACACCATATATTTT. Its translation is CASSFGIGMASGNTIYF.

This chain links TRBV11-2 with TRBJ1-4; possibly TRBD1 for D (5 bases). CDR1 SGHAT and CDR2 FQNNGV come from the germline V gene. The length of the CDR3 is 13 residues. The V end was cut by 5 bases, the J end by 5 bases, with 9 bases between. This CDR3 reads CASSSRDNEKLFF. CDR3 sequence (DNA): TGTGCCAGCAGCAGCCGGGACAATGAAAAACTGTTTTTT.

Details on this clonotype: This CDR3 fails to terminate in the conserved phenylalanine or tryptophan, so it likely reflects a read error. The DNA is left out, because the CDR3 cannot be placed on it with certainty; the CDR3 is given as TCRdb lists it. The genes are TRBV10-3 and TRBJ2-7; the table names TRBD1, a call not compared with the DNA. The CDR3 has 15 amino acids, counting both end residues. From germline, CDR1 is ENHRY and CDR2 SYGVKD. This CDR3 is CAISEGRGPSTSSTS.

This clonotype was picked up many times. This chain links TRBV6-1 with TRBJ2-7; D gene uncertain. The CDR3 runs 15 residues. CDR1 and CDR2 from the germline V gene are MNHNS and SASEGT. Trimming pared 7 bases from V and 2 bases from J, leaving 18 bases between. CDR3: CASTPHPTQTYEQYF. The CDR3 region has the DNA TGTGCCAGCACTCCCCATCCCACACAGACCTACGAGCAGTACTTC.

Many counts were recorded for this clonotype. The genes are TRBV7-3 and TRBJ2-1; TRBD2 matches at 7 bases. J gave up 4 bases and V 3 bases, and 6 bases lay outside the gene matches. The CDR3 length is 15 residues. CDR1 is SGHTA, CDR2 FQGTGA, per germline. CDR3 sequence reads: CASSLTSTPYNEQFF. As DNA, the CDR3 is TGTGCCAGCAGCTTGACTAGCACCCCTTACAATGAGCAGTTCTTC. The full variable domain, with the rest looked up from reference TRBV7-3 and TRBJ2-1, is GAGVSQTPSNKVTEKGKYVELRCDPISGHTALYWYRQSLGQGPEFLIYFQGTGAADDSGLPNDRFFAVRPEGSVSTLKIQRTERGDSAVYLCASSLTSTPYNEQFFGPGTRLTVL.

This clonotype showed up many times. This sequence joins TRBV10-2 and TRBJ1-5, with 9 bases aligning to TRBD1. The length of the CDR3 is 14 residues. V trimming: 9 bases; J trimming: 3 bases; junction bases outside the gene matches: 6. CDR1 WSHSY and CDR2 SAAADI come from the germline V gene. The CDR3 reads CASNRDRVNQPQHF. CDR3 nucleotide sequence: TGCGCCAGTAACCGGGACAGGGTCAATCAGCCCCAGCATTTT.

This clonotype has at least ten counts. The chain joins TRBV4-1 to TRBJ2-7; D ambiguous. The CDR3 is 15 residues long. Germline V gene lookup returns CDR1 MGHRA and CDR2 YSYEKL. Deletions cut 0 bases from V and 3 bases from J, with 12 bases between. The CDR3 reads CASSQDRAGGYEQYF. In DNA form, the CDR3 reads TGCGCCAGCAGCCAAGATAGGGCAGGCGGCTACGAGCAGTACTTC.

Comment on this clonotype: A much larger clonotype is one base distant, so this may be a read error. This sequence joins TRBV7-9 and TRBJ2-2; 7 bases align to TRBD1. The CDR3 length is 15 residues. The germline V gene has CDR1 SEHNR and CDR2 FQNEAQ (reference sequence). The CDR3 coding sequence is TGTGCCAGCAGCCGCCCGGACAGGAACACCCGGGAGCTGTTTTTT. Translating gives CASSRPDRNTRELFF.

The rearrangement uses TRBV7-3 and TRBJ1-4, with D hard to call. This CDR3 spans 14 amino acids. The germline CDR1 and CDR2 sequences are SGHTA and FQGTGA. V lost 3 bases and J 8 bases, leaving 13 bases between the germline ends. The CDR3 DNA sequence: TGTGCCAGCAGCTTGCGACTAGCGGGCGAAAAACTGTTTTTT. Protein sequence: CASSLRLAGEKLFF.

This clonotype was counted ten times or more. The rearrangement joins TRBV9 to TRBJ2-2; the D is unclear. The CDR3 runs 14 residues. The germline V gene encodes CDR1 SGDLS and CDR2 YYNGEE. Trimming cost V 4 bases and J 8 bases, with 15 bases left between them. CDR3 sequence (DNA): TGTGCCAGCAGCCCACAGACCCTTTCGGGGGAGCTGTTTTTT. Its translation: CASSPQTLSGELFF.

This clonotype has at least ten counts. The chain recombines TRBV10-2 with TRBJ1-3; 7 positions match TRBD1. The CDR3 runs to 14 residues. Germline V gene lookup returns CDR1 WSHSY and CDR2 SAAADI. Trimming at V came to 6 bases and at J to 4 bases, leaving 6 bases not matched to a gene. In DNA form, the CDR3 reads TGCGCCAGCAGCTCGACAGGGTTCGGAAACACCATATATTTT. It codes for CASSSTGFGNTIYF.

At least ten counts were recorded for this clonotype. J is TRBJ1-5 and V is TRBV7-9; a possible D gene is TRBD1 (5 bases). This CDR3 has 14 residues. Germline CDR1 and CDR2: SEHNR and FQNEAQ (reference sequence). The V gene lost 1 base and the J gene lost 4 bases, with 8 bases spanning the gap. Here the CDR3 reads CASSLGGRNQPQHF. Here the CDR3 DNA reads TGTGCCAGCAGCTTAGGGGGCAGGAATCAGCCCCAGCATTTT.

This clonotype was picked up many times. This chain uses TRBV5-4 with TRBJ2-2; 10 bases agree with TRBD2. V was clipped by 4 bases and J by 4 bases; unmatched bases: 4. The CDR3 totals 15 residues. Germline-derived CDR1 and CDR2 are SGHNT and YYREEE (reference sequence). The CDR3 DNA sequence: TGTGCCAGCAGCGGGGAGCGGGGGGGCACCGGGGAGCTGTTTTTT. Its translation is CASSGERGGTGELFF.

This chain connects TRBV7-9 to TRBJ2-7; 7 bases map to TRBD1. V gave up 10 bases and J gave up 5 bases; unmatched junction bases: 14. In germline, CDR1 is SEHNR, CDR2 FQNEAQ (reference sequence). The CDR3 runs to 14 residues. The CDR3 spells CATSPQGPRDEQYF. The CDR3 nucleotides read TGTGCCACTAGCCCACAGGGGCCCCGGGACGAGCAGTACTTC. The whole variable domain, filled in from reference TRBV7-9 and TRBJ2-7, reads DTGVSQNPRHKITKRGQNVTFRCDPISEHNRLYWYRQTLGQGPEFLTYFQNEAQLEKSRLLSDRFSAERPKGSFSTLEIQRTEQGDSAMYLCATSPQGPRDEQYFGPGTRLTVT.

This clonotype was observed a handful of times. The chain links TRBV6-5 to TRBJ1-5, with a tentative D call TRBD1 (5 bases). The CDR3 runs to 14 residues. The V gene lost 5 bases and the J gene lost 1 base, with 9 bases spanning the gap. CDR1 MNHEY and CDR2 SVGAGI come from the germline V gene. The CDR3 bases are TGTGCCAGCAGTCGGGACCGCAGCAATCAGCCCCAGCATTTT. Translating gives CASSRDRSNQPQHF.

A note on this clonotype: A much bigger clone sits one base away, suggesting this may be a read error. The CDR3 here is CASCGTVSVSGNTTYF. The DNA for the CDR3 is TGTGCCAGCTGCGGGACAGTCTCTGTCTCTGGAAACACCACATATTTT. This chain links TRBV18 with TRBJ1-3; 7 bases agree with TRBD1. The CDR3 totals 16 residues. In germline, CDR1 is KGHSH, CDR2 LQKENI.

This clonotype was seen ten or more times. The V call is TRBV7-8, the J call TRBJ2-3; 8 nucleotides agree with TRBD2. This CDR3 contains 15 residues. Germline CDR1 and CDR2: SGHVS and FQNEAQ. The J segment lost 1 base and the V segment lost 4 bases, leaving 4 bases of the junction unmatched. In DNA form, the CDR3 reads TGTGCCAGCAGCTGGGGAGCGGGGGGCACAGATACGCAGTATTTT. It encodes CASSWGAGGTDTQYF.

This clonotype appeared many times. The rearrangement joins TRBV9 to TRBJ2-7; 7 bases match TRBD1. J was trimmed by 3 bases and V by 3 bases; bases with no gene match: 3. Per the germline V gene, CDR1 is SGDLS and CDR2 is YYNGEE. This CDR3 spans 13 amino acids. CDR3: CASSGQGSYEQYF. CDR3 DNA: TGTGCCAGCAGCGGACAGGGAAGCTACGAGCAGTACTTC. The entire variable domain, with the rest obtained from reference TRBV9 and TRBJ2-7, is as follows: DSGVTQTPKHLITATGQRVTLRCSPRSGDLSVYWYQQSLDQGLQFLIQYYNGEERAKGNILERFSAQQFPDLHSELNLSSLELGDSALYFCASSGQGSYEQYFGPGTRLTVT.

There are many counts of this clonotype. This rearrangement joins TRBV19 to TRBJ1-4, with D unclear. Between the trimmed V and J ends, which lost 1 base and 16 bases, there was a span of 10 bases. CDR3 length: 11 amino acids. Looked up from germline, CDR1 is LNHDA and CDR2 is SQIVND (reference sequence). The CDR3 reads CASSIGEYQFF. The CDR3 DNA sequence: TGTGCCAGTAGTATAGGAGAGTATCAGTTTTTT.

For this clonotype: A read error may explain this, as a much larger clone is one base away. The chain couples TRBV12-3 or TRBV12-4 to TRBJ1-2, with 11 positions matching TRBD1. The CDR3 has 14 amino acids. The CDR3 reads CASRDRGRDYGHTF. Here the CDR3 DNA reads TGTGCCAGCAGGGACAGGGGGCGAGACTATGGCCACACCTTC.

This clonotype was counted ten times or more. This sequence joins TRBV5-1 and TRBJ2-2; 7 nucleotides agree with TRBD2. The ends lost 4 bases at V and 5 bases at J; junction bases unmatched: 5. CDR1 and CDR2 from the germline V gene are SGHRS and YFSETQ. The CDR3 covers 14 residues. The CDR3 sequence: CASSDPGRTGELFF. The CDR3 region has the DNA TGCGCCAGCAGCGATCCCGGGAGGACCGGGGAGCTGTTTTTT.

The sample holds many counts of this clonotype. The V gene is TRBV20-1, the J gene TRBJ2-7; D possibly corresponds to TRBD1 (6 bases). In germline, CDR1 is DFQATT, CDR2 SNEGSKA (reference sequence). V was clipped by 4 bases and J by 2 bases, with 12 bases between them. The CDR3 loop spans 13 amino acids. CDR3 in amino acids: CSANQGITYEQYF. The CDR3 DNA is TGCAGTGCTAATCAGGGGATCACCTACGAGCAGTACTTC.

This clonotype was observed many times. The chain's CDR3 is CASTLADNQPQHF. CDR3 DNA sequence: TGTGCCAGCACCCTCGCGGACAATCAGCCCCAGCATTTT. This chain joins TRBV12-3 or TRBV12-4 and TRBJ1-5; D remains ambiguous. This CDR3 region has 13 residues. V was cut by 7 bases and J by 3 bases, with 10 bases left in between.

This clonotype was seen ten or more times. This rearrangement joins TRBV13 to TRBJ1-6, with 9 bases lining up with TRBD1. V shed 3 bases, J shed 5 bases, and the junction held 5 bases outside the gene matches. Germline CDR1 reads PRHDT; CDR2 reads FYEKMQ (reference sequence). The CDR3 has 16 amino acids. CDR3 protein: CASSLDRGRDNSPLHF. The DNA for the CDR3 is TGTGCCAGCAGCTTGGACAGGGGAAGGGATAATTCACCCCTCCACTTT. Complete variable domain (other parts from reference TRBV13 and TRBJ1-6): AAGVIQSPRHLIKEKRETATLKCYPIPRHDTVYWYQQGPGQDPQFLISFYEKMQSDKGSIPDRFSAQQFSDYHSELNMSSLELGDSALYFCASSLDRGRDNSPLHFGNGTRLTVT.

The chain employs TRBV29-1 and TRBJ1-1; 8 nucleotides align to TRBD1. CDR1 SQVTM and CDR2 ANQGSEA come from the germline V gene. There are 15 residues in the CDR3. The V segment lost 6 bases and the J segment 3 bases; nucleotides outside the gene matches: 12. The CDR3: CSVPGQGGVYTEAFF. The CDR3 DNA is TGCAGCGTCCCTGGACAGGGAGGGGTGTACACTGAAGCTTTCTTT.

This clonotype has just a few counts. The J gene is TRBJ2-7, the V gene TRBV28; possible D gene TRBD2, 6 bases. Germline CDR1 MDHEN, CDR2 SYDVKM. CDR3 size: 13 residues. V was cut by 8 bases and J by 3 bases, with 14 bases left in between. The CDR3 coding sequence is TGTGCCAGCGGAGGAGGGCCGCGCTACGAGCAGTACTTC. This encodes CASGGGPRYEQYF.